This T cell receptor beta chain was observed in a study of vaccination and CD4 T cells after COVID-19. The Oncomine TCR Beta short-read assay generated sequence data from the DNA of cultured CD4+ T cells. CD4+ T cells were cultured, and genomic DNA was extracted from them. TCRdb fed the PCR reads into MiXCR, producing one record per CDR3 protein. The data contain 15,000 or so distinct CDR3 sequences, around 55% of them singletons. Trimming left V 0 bases short and J 0 bases short, with 10 bases between. Looked up from germline, CDR1 is DFQATT and CDR2 is SNEGSKA (reference sequence). The CDR3 loop spans 15 amino acids. The treatment: roughly 11-day PBMC culture with coronavirus spike peptide pools or control peptides (ViraFEST assay). This clonotype showed up just a few times. Its antigen is undetermined.

The clonotype comes from a human donor with COVID-19. The sample was cultured CD4+ T cells from blood, taken after SARS-CoV-2 vaccination. V usage is TRBV20-1 and J usage is TRBJ2-3; no clear D. CDR3 nucleotide sequence: TGCAGTGCTAGAGAATCGGCAGCTAGCACAGATACGCAGTATTTT. Translated: CSARESAASTDTQYF.